This T cell receptor beta chain originates from a study of cytomegalovirus exposure and HLA in healthy donors. Study-level results: The study listed 150 to 200 cytomegalovirus-associated TCR beta chains. Later analysis demonstrated an association between a missense DCLRE1C variant and TCR beta V- and J-gene trimming. Most TCR sequences proved rare, with some public TCRs found in many donors.

A word on this clone: The antigen is undetermined.

CDR3 length equals 17 residues. Germline CDR1 SQVTM, CDR2 ANQGSEA. V lost 0 bases to trimming and J lost 0 bases; unmatched junction nucleotides: 11. It was with 60 Vbeta and 13 Jbeta primers that the PCR ran. Data came from immunoSEQ multiplex PCR; TCRdb stores just in-frame clones and leaves some out. This listing includes around 100,000 clones. Regarding donors, all were healthy bone marrow donors. Material for sequencing was PBMCs. The origin of this receptor is a man between 35 and 55 years old in good health and CMV-seropositive. The V call is TRBV29-1, the J call TRBJ2-7; 7 positions agree with TRBD2. The CDR3 sequence: CSVEDFSEREDSYEQYF. The DNA of the CDR3 is TGCAGCGTTGAAGATTTCTCAGAGCGGGAAGACTCCTACGAGCAGTACTTC.